What follows is one T cell receptor beta chain and its context. Antigen: not known. Only CD45RO-negative cells positively selected for CCR7 counted as naive CD8 cells, so terminally differentiated effector memory CD45RA+ cells were excluded. The healthy adult donors were HIV-negative and reported no recent acute infections or vaccinations. At deep level, the assay was performed. Some 28,000 T cell genomes (roughly 220 ng DNA) went into each sorted-subset replicate. The data were produced by immunoSEQ multiplex PCR, yet TCRdb's version contains in-frame clones alone and is incomplete. The table lists about 2 million clones, less than 95% of them singletons, with under 1.5% in the top ten. The source of the sample is a study of shared clonotypes between healthy human individuals. This CDR3 is built from 13 residues. The junction had 5 bases not matched to a gene; V was cut back by 7 bases and J by 7 bases. Germline-derived CDR1 and CDR2 are SNHLY and FYNNEI.

Study-wide results and limits: Clonotype sharing among donors was expected to depend on sequencing depth.

This chain connects TRBV2 to TRBJ2-1; 9 nucleotides agree with TRBD2. This sequence was found in a man between 18 and 35 years old in good health. Sequences were obtained from naive CD8+ T cells sorted from blood. The CDR3 spells CASNLAGQNEQFF. The CDR3 DNA sequence: TGTGCCAGCAACCTAGCGGGGCAAAATGAGCAGTTCTTC. The variable domain in full, completed from reference TRBV2 and TRBJ2-1, reads EPEVTQTPSHQVTQMGQEVILRCVPISNHLYFYWYRQILGQKVEFLVSFYNNEISEKSEIFDDQFSVERPDGSNFTLKIRSTKLEDSAMYFCASNLAGQNEQFFGPGTRLTVL.